These 31 T cell receptor beta chains were sequenced from one sample in a study of a mutant IDH1 vaccine in newly diagnosed glioma. Sequencing was performed with immunoSEQ multiplex PCR; in TCRdb, only in-frame clones are kept and a portion is missing. Here the sample spans fewer than 35,000 clones, roughly three quarters being singletons. Time point denoted: week 35, safety follow-up. Every single dose of the vaccine, 300 ug of mutant IDH1 20-mer peptide, came with topical imiquimod. Antigens of these TCRs are unknown. Sequencing was performed on PBMCs, taken from a glioma patient whose treatment included an IDH1 peptide vaccine. The receptors here all came from a middle-aged woman with glioma.

This clone was seen more than once but under ten times. The chain has TRBV6-5 and TRBJ1-1, with no clear D. Germline CDR1 reads MNHEY; CDR2 reads SVGAGI. The CDR3 is 14 amino acids. Trimming took off 4 bases at V and 7 bases at J, with 16 bases between the two ends. CDR3 in amino acids: CASSSLGRGYEAFF. DNA for the CDR3: TGTGCCAGCAGTTCCCTCGGTAGAGGGTATGAAGCTTTCTTT.

The chain employs TRBV19 and TRBJ1-1, with D tentatively TRBD1 (5 bases). Germline lookup yields CDR1 LNHDA and CDR2 SQIVND (reference sequence). V dropped 4 bases and J dropped 6 bases, with 15 bases sitting between them. The CDR3 is 14 residues long. CDR3 in amino acids: CASSTQRGRAEAFF. CDR3 sequence (DNA): TGTGCCAGTAGTACCCAGCGGGGGAGGGCTGAAGCTTTCTTT.

This clone was recorded once. This chain uses TRBV18 with TRBJ1-5; no clear D. Trimming pared 2 bases from V and 3 bases from J, leaving 11 bases between. The length of the CDR3 is 15 residues. Germline lookup yields CDR1 KGHSH and CDR2 LQKENI. The CDR3 DNA reads TGTGCCAGCTCACCAGAGCCGCGAATCAATCAGCCCCAGCATTTT. Protein sequence: CASSPEPRINQPQHF.

The chain has TRBV5-1 and TRBJ1-3, with TRBD1 as a possible D gene (6 bases). Looked up from germline, CDR1 is SGHRS and CDR2 is YFSETQ. The V end was cut by 2 bases, the J end by 0 bases, with 12 bases between. There are 16 residues in the CDR3. CDR3 sequence reads: CASSFSGAGSGNTIYF. In DNA form, the CDR3 reads TGCGCCAGCAGCTTTTCAGGGGCCGGCTCTGGAAACACCATATATTTT.

The genes are TRBV5-4 and TRBJ2-3, with 9 nucleotides matching TRBD2. The CDR3 runs 17 residues. In germline, CDR1 is SGHNT, CDR2 YYREEE (reference sequence). The V segment lost 4 bases and the J segment 3 bases; nucleotides outside the gene matches: 12. CDR3 nucleotide sequence: TGTGCCAGCAGCCCCGTTGCGGGGGGGCCTAAAACAGATACGCAGTATTTT. It translates to CASSPVAGGPKTDTQYF.

CDR3 in DNA: TGTGCCAGCAGCTTAGTCTCGGGGGAATGGGGAAACACCATATATTTT. This gives the protein CASSLVSGEWGNTIYF. The chain links TRBV7-9 to TRBJ1-3, with D possibly being TRBD1 (5 bases). CDR1 and CDR2 from the germline V gene are SEHNR and FQNEAQ (reference sequence). CDR3 length: 16 amino acids. The V and J ends lost 1 base and 4 bases respectively, with 14 bases between them. Full variable domain (missing parts from reference TRBV7-9 and TRBJ1-3): DTGVSQNPRHKITKRGQNVTFRCDPISEHNRLYWYRQTLGQGPEFLTYFQNEAQLEKSRLLSDRFSAERPKGSFSTLEIQRTEQGDSAMYLCASSLVSGEWGNTIYFGEGSWLTVV.

In the case of this clone: Other nucleotide sequences from this sample produce the same CDR3. V gene TRBV30 combines with J gene TRBJ1-3; TRBD1 might be the D (5 bases). CDR3 length: 13 amino acids. CDR1 GTSNPN and CDR2 SVGIG come from the germline V gene (reference sequence). Trimming took 2 bases from V and 4 from J, leaving 9 bases between them. In nucleotides, the CDR3 is TGTGCCTGGAGTTTCGGACAAGGAAACACCATATATTTT. Protein sequence: CAWSFGQGNTIYF.

J is TRBJ2-3 and V is TRBV5-1; D gene unclear. Germline CDR1 and CDR2: SGHRS and YFSETQ. V was cut by 0 bases and J by 2 bases, with 4 bases left in between. CDR3 length: 13 amino acids. CDR3 nucleotide sequence: TGCGCCAGCAGCTTGGACTACACAGATACGCAGTATTTT. Protein sequence: CASSLDYTDTQYF.

The chain combines TRBV7-9 with TRBJ2-7; 12 bases agree with TRBD2. CDR1 is SEHNR, CDR2 FQNEAQ, per germline (reference sequence). Trimming removed 1 base from V and 5 bases from J; junction bases left unmatched: 6. The CDR3 covers 16 residues. CDR3: CASSLGLAGGPHEQYF. CDR3 nucleotides: TGTGCCAGCAGCTTAGGGCTAGCGGGGGGGCCCCACGAGCAGTACTTC.

This chain uses TRBV5-1 with TRBJ2-3; possibly TRBD1 for D (6 bases). There are 15 residues in the CDR3. Germline loops: CDR1 SGHRS, CDR2 YFSETQ. Trimming cost V 5 bases and J 0 bases, with 13 bases left between them. The CDR3 sequence: CASRTGKTSTDTQYF. The DNA for the CDR3 is TGCGCCAGCAGGACAGGAAAGACTAGCACAGATACGCAGTATTTT.

CDR3 in amino acids: CASSSKGANTGELFF. CDR3 nucleotides: TGCGCCAGCAGCTCTAAAGGGGCAAACACCGGGGAGCTGTTTTTT. The J gene is TRBJ2-2, the V gene TRBV5-1, with a tentative D call TRBD1 (5 bases). Germline CDR1 and CDR2: SGHRS and YFSETQ. V lost 3 bases, J lost 2 bases, and 11 bases lay in between. The CDR3 extends over 15 amino acids. The full variable domain, completed using reference TRBV5-1 and TRBJ2-2, is KAGVTQTPRYLIKTRGQQVTLSCSPISGHRSVSWYQQTPGQGLQFLFEYFSETQRNKGNFPGRFSGRQFSNSRSEMNVSTLELGDSALYLCASSSKGANTGELFFGEGSRLTVL.

This chain links TRBV19 with TRBJ2-3, with 10 nucleotides matching TRBD1. CDR1 is LNHDA, CDR2 SQIVND, per germline (reference sequence). The CDR3 runs 17 residues. The J segment lost 8 bases and the V segment lost 10 bases, leaving 21 bases of the junction unmatched. The CDR3 here is CATQVKGGRGDRGTQYF. CDR3 sequence (DNA): TGTGCCACCCAAGTAAAGGGTGGCAGGGGGGACAGGGGTACGCAGTATTTT. Supplemented by reference TRBV19 and TRBJ2-3, the full variable domain reads DGGITQSPKYLFRKEGQNVTLSCEQNLNHDAMYWYRQDPGQGLRLIYYSQIVNDFQKGDIAEGYSVSREKKESFPLTVTSAQKNPTAFYLCATQVKGGRGDRGTQYFGPGTRLTVL.

This clone was counted only a few times. The chain joins TRBV2 to TRBJ1-5; TRBD1 agrees at 10 bases. CDR3 length equals 15 residues. Germline V gene sequence: CDR1 SNHLY, CDR2 FYNNEI. With 5 bases clipped from V and 7 bases from J, the junction kept 8 bases outside the gene matches. As DNA, the CDR3 is TGTGCCAGCAGTCCCGACAGGGGGCAGGGACAGCCCCAGCATTTT. As protein: CASSPDRGQGQPQHF.

The rearrangement links TRBV18 to TRBJ1-2; no clear D gene. Germline CDR1 reads KGHSH; CDR2 reads LQKENI. The CDR3 covers 15 residues. Trimming stripped 3 bases from V and 2 bases from J, with 13 bases between. The CDR3 sequence: CASSPGRTLNYGYTF. The CDR3 nucleotides read TGTGCCAGCTCACCCGGGAGAACCCTAAACTATGGCTACACCTTC.

For the CDR3, the DNA is TGTGCCAGCAGTGAAGTGCTGTGGCAGGCCTATGGCTACACCTTC. This sequence encodes CASSEVLWQAYGYTF. The chain couples TRBV2 to TRBJ1-2; D ambiguous. CDR3 size: 15 residues. CDR1 and CDR2 (germline): SNHLY, FYNNEI. V was cut by 1 base and J by 4 bases, with 13 bases left in between. Using reference TRBV2 and TRBJ1-2 for the parts outside the CDR3, the full variable domain is EPEVTQTPSHQVTQMGQEVILRCVPISNHLYFYWYRQILGQKVEFLVSFYNNEISEKSEIFDDQFSVERPDGSNFTLKIRSTKLEDSAMYFCASSEVLWQAYGYTFGSGTRLTVV.

Worth noting for this clone: The junction departs from the called germline gene at one end, perhaps through a read error. The rearrangement joins TRBV7-7 to TRBJ2-2; 8 bases agree with TRBD1. The CDR3 runs 15 residues. Looked up from germline, CDR1 is SSHAT and CDR2 is FNYEAQ (reference sequence). Here the CDR3 reads CASSPGTGGTGELFF. CDR3 sequence (DNA): TGTGCTAGCAGCCCCGGGACAGGTGGCACCGGGGAGCTGTTTTTT.

The chain is built from TRBV7-2 and TRBJ1-5; the D gene is possibly TRBD1 (5 bases). V shed 5 bases and J shed 2 bases, with 10 bases lying between them. Germline V gives CDR1 SGHTA, CDR2 FQGNSA. The CDR3 has 14 amino acids. CDR3 region: CASSVGRRNQPQHF. CDR3 bases: TGTGCCAGCAGCGTGGGACGGCGCAATCAGCCCCAGCATTTT.

This chain links TRBV5-4 with TRBJ2-5, with 8 nucleotides matching TRBD1. With V trimmed by 3 bases and J by 0 bases, 4 bases remained unmatched. The CDR3 runs 15 residues. Germline assignment: CDR1 SGHNT and CDR2 YYREEE (reference sequence). The CDR3 bases are TGTGCCAGCAGCTCGACAGGGGCCAACCAAGAGACCCAGTACTTC. Protein sequence: CASSSTGANQETQYF.

Of note for this clone: One junction end disagrees with the germline gene, perhaps due to a read error. The rearrangement uses TRBV2 and TRBJ1-2; 9 positions match TRBD1. The CDR3 is 14 amino acids. Germline CDR1 is SNHLY and CDR2 is FYNNEI. CDR3 protein: CASSEGTGNYGYTF. The CDR3 DNA reads as TGTGCCAGCAGCGAAGGGACAGGGAACTATGGCTACACCTTC.

The sample holds a few counts of this clone. The rearrangement links TRBV19 to TRBJ2-3; D is possibly TRBD1 (5 bases). V was shortened by 8 bases and J by 0 bases, with 15 bases between the two germline ends. This CDR3 comprises 15 residues. The germline V gene encodes CDR1 LNHDA and CDR2 SQIVND (reference sequence). In nucleotides, the CDR3 is TGTGCCAGTCGATCTTACAGGAGCAGCACAGATACGCAGTATTTT. Encoded protein: CASRSYRSSTDTQYF.

The chain couples TRBV27 to TRBJ2-7, with D perhaps assigned TRBD1 or TRBD2 (5 bases each). This CDR3 has 13 amino acids. The V end was cut by 6 bases, the J end by 5 bases, with 14 bases between. Germline V CDR1 and CDR2: MNHEY, SMNVEV (reference sequence). CDR3 sequence (DNA): TGTGCCAGCAGGGGGGTTAAGAACGACGAGCAGTACTTC. It encodes CASRGVKNDEQYF.

This chain uses TRBV9 with TRBJ2-3; TRBD1 agrees at 7 bases. Germline lookup yields CDR1 SGDLS and CDR2 YYNGEE. The CDR3 contains 12 residues. Trimming cost V 7 bases and J 3 bases; bases outside gene matches: 2. The CDR3 DNA reads as TGTGCCAGCGAGGGGGCAACAGATACGCAGTATTTT. It encodes CASEGATDTQYF. Supplemented by reference TRBV9 and TRBJ2-3, the full variable domain reads DSGVTQTPKHLITATGQRVTLRCSPRSGDLSVYWYQQSLDQGLQFLIQYYNGEERAKGNILERFSAQQFPDLHSELNLSSLELGDSALYFCASEGATDTQYFGPGTRLTVL.

The chain couples TRBV13 to TRBJ2-7; TRBD1 might be the D (5 bases). The V gene lost 2 bases and the J gene lost 1 base, with 15 bases spanning the gap. The CDR3 runs to 16 residues. In germline, CDR1 is PRHDT, CDR2 FYEKMQ (reference sequence). Here the CDR3 DNA reads TGTGCCAGCAGCTTAAGGGGCGGTACGTCTTCCTACGAGCAGTACTTC. Its translation: CASSLRGGTSSYEQYF.

The V and J genes are TRBV5-4 and TRBJ2-1, with D possibly being TRBD2 (5 bases). Trimming took off 1 base at V and 3 bases at J, with 23 bases between the two ends. This CDR3 region has 19 residues. Germline V gene lookup returns CDR1 SGHNT and CDR2 YYREEE (reference sequence). CDR3 sequence (DNA): TGTGCCAGCAGCTTGCAGGAGGCTAGTAAAGCCCCTCTCTACAATGAGCAGTTCTTC. This encodes CASSLQEASKAPLYNEQFF.

The chain has TRBV5-1 and TRBJ1-1; tentative D call: TRBD1 (6 bases). Germline CDR1 is SGHRS and CDR2 is YFSETQ. V was pared by 0 bases and J by 0 bases, with 9 bases between. The CDR3 has 15 amino acids. As DNA, the CDR3 is TGCGCCAGCAGCTTGGAGGGACAAATGAACACTGAAGCTTTCTTT. It codes for CASSLEGQMNTEAFF.

The count of this clone is one. In DNA form, the CDR3 reads TGTGCCAGCAGCTTCTCACAGGGGCTCGGGGAAAAACTGTTTTTT. Encoded protein: CASSFSQGLGEKLFF. This rearrangement joins TRBV7-9 to TRBJ1-4; TRBD1 matches 7 bases. The CDR3 spans 15 residues. The J segment lost 8 bases and the V segment lost 3 bases, leaving 9 bases of the junction unmatched. Germline V lookup: CDR1 SEHNR, CDR2 FQNEAQ (reference sequence).

In its sample, this clone was seen once. V and J are TRBV2 and TRBJ1-1; 11 bases are a match to TRBD1. This CDR3 has 14 amino acids. The ends lost 6 bases at V and 4 bases at J; junction bases unmatched: 4. CDR1 is SNHLY, CDR2 FYNNEI, per germline. In DNA, the CDR3 is TGTGCCAGCAGGGGGACAGGGGGAGGCACTGAAGCTTTCTTT. Translated, it gives CASRGTGGGTEAFF.

This clone was counted a single time. The gene calls are TRBV14 and TRBJ1-2; D gene ambiguous. This CDR3 has 15 residues. V was shortened by 5 bases and J by 7 bases, with 20 bases between the two germline ends. Germline CDR1 is SGHDN and CDR2 is FVKESK. The CDR3 DNA follows: TGTGCCAGCAGCTTCGCACTACGAGATAGGGCTGGCTACACCTTC. It encodes CASSFALRDRAGYTF.

The chain carries TRBV7-9 and TRBJ1-2; D not resolved. Per the germline V gene, CDR1 is SEHNR and CDR2 is FQNEAQ (reference sequence). The CDR3 consists of 14 residues. The germline V and J ends were trimmed by 1 base and 2 bases, with 8 bases remaining between them. CDR3 protein: CASSLGTVNYGYTF. As DNA, the CDR3 is TGTGCCAGCAGCTTAGGGACGGTCAACTATGGCTACACCTTC. Variable domain in full (rest from reference TRBV7-9 and TRBJ1-2): DTGVSQNPRHKITKRGQNVTFRCDPISEHNRLYWYRQTLGQGPEFLTYFQNEAQLEKSRLLSDRFSAERPKGSFSTLEIQRTEQGDSAMYLCASSLGTVNYGYTFGSGTRLTVV.

This clone is medium-sized within its sample. J is TRBJ1-1 and V is TRBV27; 7 nucleotides agree with TRBD1. The CDR3 spans 13 residues. After removal of 6 bases from V and 5 bases from J, the junction contained 6 bases not matched to a gene. Per the germline V gene, CDR1 is MNHEY and CDR2 is SMNVEV (reference sequence). CDR3 sequence (DNA): TGTGCCAGCAGCCCAACAGGGGATACTGAAGCTTTCTTT. This encodes CASSPTGDTEAFF.

V and J are TRBV7-2 and TRBJ2-5; no firm D call. The CDR3 totals 15 residues. V lost 5 bases and J lost 0, with 13 bases in between. The germline gives CDR1 SGHTA, CDR2 FQGNSA. This CDR3 reads CASSPMTRNQETQYF. Here the CDR3 DNA reads TGTGCCAGCAGCCCAATGACCCGAAACCAAGAGACCCAGTACTTC. The entire variable domain, with the rest obtained from reference TRBV7-2 and TRBJ2-5, is as follows: GAGVSQSPSNKVTEKGKDVELRCDPISGHTALYWYRQSLGQGLEFLIYFQGNSAPDKSGLPSDRFSAERTGGSVSTLTIQRTQQEDSAVYLCASSPMTRNQETQYFGPGTRLLVL.